The clone carrying this TCR beta chain occurred a few times. Its antigen is as yet unknown. CDR1 is SNHLY, CDR2 FYNNEI, per germline. There are 15 residues in the CDR3. Germline trimming cut 5 bases from V and 7 bases from J; bases unmatched to any gene: 6. The data were obtained in a study of vaccination and CD4 T cells after COVID-19. Study-level information: Post-vaccine sampling followed dose two by a median 72 days (range 14 to 241). Overlapping spike peptides served as the stimulus for the cells. These peptides came from SARS-CoV-2 and from the common cold coronaviruses HCoV-NL63, HCoV-OC43 and HCoV-229E. General observations from the study: Spike mono-reactivity was shown by 304 of 307 vaccine-specific clones in convalescent patients.

Treatment denoted: roughly 11-day PBMC culture with coronavirus spike peptide pools or control peptides (ViraFEST assay). An Oncomine TCR Beta short-read assay was used to sequence the DNA from cultured CD4+ T cells. It was cultured CD4+ T cells from which genomic DNA was extracted. From the PCR reads, TCRdb called clonotypes with MiXCR, one entry per CDR3 protein. The sample consists of about 25,000 distinct CDR3 sequences, about half of them appearing once. The chain employs TRBV2 and TRBJ2-3; 13 bases agree with TRBD2. Material for sequencing was CD4+ T cells from blood, cultured in vitro. The TCR was taken from a human donor who had recovered from COVID-19. CDR3 bases: TGTGCCAGCAGTCAACTAGCGGGGGGGCCGAATACGCAGTATTTT. This sequence encodes CASSQLAGGPNTQYF.